The present TCR beta chain was sequenced within a study of cytomegalovirus exposure and HLA in healthy donors. 60 Vbeta and 13 Jbeta primers were used in PCR. TCRdb's copy holds only in-frame clones and misses some; the assay was immunoSEQ multiplex PCR. Of about 120,000 clones listed, about 74% are singletons. Points on this clone: At one boundary the junction diverges from the germline segment, which might be a read error.

Germline CDR1 is SGHRS and CDR2 is YFSETQ. This CDR3 region has 15 residues. Sequencing was done on a sample of PBMCs. The chain has TRBV5-1 and TRBJ1-2, with 8 bases aligning to TRBD1. The receptor comes from a man between 25 and 39 years old in good health and CMV-seropositive. CDR3 amino acids: CASSLSDRDVYGCTF. The CDR3 DNA follows: TGCGCCAGCAGCTTGTCGGACAGGGATGTCTATGGCTGCACCTTC.